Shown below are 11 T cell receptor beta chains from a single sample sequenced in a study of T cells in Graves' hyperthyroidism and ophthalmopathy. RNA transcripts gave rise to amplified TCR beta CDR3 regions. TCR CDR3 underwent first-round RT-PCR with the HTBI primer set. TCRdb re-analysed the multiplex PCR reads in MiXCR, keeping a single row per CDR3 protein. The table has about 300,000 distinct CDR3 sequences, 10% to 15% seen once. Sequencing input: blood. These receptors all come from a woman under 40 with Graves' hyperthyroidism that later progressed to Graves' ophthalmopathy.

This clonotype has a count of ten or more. CDR3 in DNA: TGTGCCAGCAGTGAGGCCAGCTCCTACGAGCAGTACTTC. As protein: CASSEASSYEQYF. V usage is TRBV28 and J usage is TRBJ2-7; D not certain. CDR1 and CDR2 (germline): MDHEN, SYDVKM. Trimming removed 5 bases at V and 0 bases at J, with 8 bases between. This CDR3 has 13 residues.

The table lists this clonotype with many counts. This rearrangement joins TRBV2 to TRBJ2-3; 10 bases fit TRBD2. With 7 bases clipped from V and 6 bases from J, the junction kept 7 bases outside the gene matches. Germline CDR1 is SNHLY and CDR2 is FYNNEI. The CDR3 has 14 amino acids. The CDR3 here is CASNLAGDTDTQYF. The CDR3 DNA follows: TGTGCCAGCAACCTAGCGGGGGATACCGATACGCAGTATTTT.

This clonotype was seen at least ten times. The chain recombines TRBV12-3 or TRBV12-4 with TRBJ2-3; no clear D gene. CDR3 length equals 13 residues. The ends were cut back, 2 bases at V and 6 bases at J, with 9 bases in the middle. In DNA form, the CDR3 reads TGTGCCAGCAGTTTACAGGTGGCGGATACGCAGTATTTT. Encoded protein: CASSLQVADTQYF.

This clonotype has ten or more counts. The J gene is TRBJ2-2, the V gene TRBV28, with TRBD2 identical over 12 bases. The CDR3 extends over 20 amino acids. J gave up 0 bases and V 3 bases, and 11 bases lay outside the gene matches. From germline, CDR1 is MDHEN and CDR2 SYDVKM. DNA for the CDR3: TGTGCCAGCAGTTTCCCTCCCTTACTAGCGGGAGGTGCGAACACCGGGGAGCTGTTTTTT. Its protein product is CASSFPPLLAGGANTGELFF.

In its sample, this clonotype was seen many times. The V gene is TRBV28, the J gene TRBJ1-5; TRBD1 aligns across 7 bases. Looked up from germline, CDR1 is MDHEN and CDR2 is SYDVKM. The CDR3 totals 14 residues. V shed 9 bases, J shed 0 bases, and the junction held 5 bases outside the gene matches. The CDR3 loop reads CARLQGISNQPQHF. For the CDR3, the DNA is TGTGCCAGGTTACAGGGGATTAGCAATCAGCCCCAGCATTTT.

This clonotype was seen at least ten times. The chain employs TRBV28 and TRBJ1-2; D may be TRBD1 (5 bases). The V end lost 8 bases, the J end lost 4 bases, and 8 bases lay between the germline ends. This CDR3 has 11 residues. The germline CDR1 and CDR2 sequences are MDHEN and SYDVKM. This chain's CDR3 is CASDSRYGYTF. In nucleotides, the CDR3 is TGTGCCAGCGACAGCCGCTATGGCTACACCTTC.

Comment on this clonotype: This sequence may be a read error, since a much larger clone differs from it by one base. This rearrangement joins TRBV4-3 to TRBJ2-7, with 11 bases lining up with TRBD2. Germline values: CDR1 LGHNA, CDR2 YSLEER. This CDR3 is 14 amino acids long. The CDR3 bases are TGCGCCAGCATCCAAGCAGGGACTAGCGGCGAGCAGTACTTC. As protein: CASIQAGTSGEQYF.

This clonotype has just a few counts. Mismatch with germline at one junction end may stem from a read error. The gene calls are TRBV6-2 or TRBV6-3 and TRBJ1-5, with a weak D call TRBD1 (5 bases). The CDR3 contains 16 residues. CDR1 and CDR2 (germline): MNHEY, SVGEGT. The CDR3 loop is CASSYSTHQGNQPQRF. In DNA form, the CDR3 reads TGTGCCAGCAGTTACTCTACCCACCAGGGCAATCAGCCCCAGCGTTTT.

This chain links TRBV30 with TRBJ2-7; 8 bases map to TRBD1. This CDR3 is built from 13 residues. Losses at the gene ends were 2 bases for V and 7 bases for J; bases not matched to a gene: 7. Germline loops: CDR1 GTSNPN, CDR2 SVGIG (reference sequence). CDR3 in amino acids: CAWSPGGLGEQYF. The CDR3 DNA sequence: TGTGCCTGGAGTCCAGGGGGCCTTGGGGAGCAGTACTTC.

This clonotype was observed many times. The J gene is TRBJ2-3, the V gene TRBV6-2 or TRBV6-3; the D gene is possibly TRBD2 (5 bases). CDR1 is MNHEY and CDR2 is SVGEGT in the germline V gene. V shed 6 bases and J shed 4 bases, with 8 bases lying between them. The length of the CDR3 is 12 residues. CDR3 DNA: TGTGCCAGCAGCGGGGTTTCAGATACGCAGTATTTT. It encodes CASSGVSDTQYF.

CDR3 nucleotide sequence: TGTGCCAGCAGTGAAGGGATCTATGGCTACACCTTC. This translates into CASSEGIYGYTF. The chain employs TRBV2 and TRBJ1-2; no clear D. Germline assignment: CDR1 SNHLY and CDR2 FYNNEI. Trimming took off 1 base at V and 4 bases at J, with 4 bases between the two ends. The CDR3 extends over 12 amino acids.